Listed here is a single TCR beta chain. This sample is part of a study of T cells in Graves' hyperthyroidism and ophthalmopathy. From RNA transcripts, TCR beta CDR3 regions were amplified. During a first-round RT-PCR of the TCR CDR3, the HTBI primer set was used. TCRdb analysed the multiplex PCR reads with MiXCR anew, one entry per CDR3 protein. Of a few hundred thousand distinct CDR3 sequences listed, approximately 15% are singletons. Trimming stripped 2 bases from V and 7 bases from J, with 11 bases between. The CDR3 is 13 amino acids. The germline V gene encodes CDR1 SGHVS and CDR2 FNYEAQ. The chain has TRBV7-6 and TRBJ1-2; TRBD1 is a possible D gene (5 bases). The sample taken for sequencing was blood. The origin of this receptor is a woman aged 25 to 45 with Graves' hyperthyroidism. CDR3 nucleotides: TGTGCCAGCAGCTTATCAGGGCAAGGTGGCTACACCTTC. It yields the protein CASSLSGQGGYTF.